The following is a T cell receptor beta chain sequence with its context. Its specificity is unknown. The authors ran a second PCR of 7 to 11 cycles using a sample-barcoded 5' primer and a J-beta primer mix. Via MiXCR, TCRdb re-called the 5' RACE reads, giving one row per CDR3 protein. The sample records approximately 600,000 distinct CDR3 sequences, under 70% being singletons. The CDR3 consists of 12 residues. V was trimmed by 3 bases and J by 11 bases, leaving 14 bases between them. The germline V gene has CDR1 SGHRS and CDR2 YFSETQ. The source of the sample is a study of blood T cells in healthy people across ages. Study-level results: Per million T cells, TCR beta diversity dropped about linearly as age rose.

The chain has TRBV5-1 and TRBJ1-1; tentative D call: TRBD1 (6 bases). The receptor comes from a man in his 60s in good health. The sequencing input was blood. In DNA, the CDR3 is TGCGCCAGCAGCTCCCAGGGGATGTTCGCTTTCTTT. Its translation is CASSSQGMFAFF.